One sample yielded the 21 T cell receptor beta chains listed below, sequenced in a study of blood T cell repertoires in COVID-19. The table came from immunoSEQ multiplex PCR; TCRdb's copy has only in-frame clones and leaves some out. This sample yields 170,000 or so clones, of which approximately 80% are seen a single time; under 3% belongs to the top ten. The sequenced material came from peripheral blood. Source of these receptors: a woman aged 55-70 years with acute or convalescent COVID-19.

The CDR3 DNA sequence: TGTGCCAGCAGCTCCGACAGGCCGAACACCGGGGAGCTGTTTTTT. Translated, it gives CASSSDRPNTGELFF. This chain connects TRBV7-6 to TRBJ2-2; maybe TRBD1 (6 bases). V lost 4 bases and J lost 0, with 9 bases in between. The CDR3 loop spans 15 amino acids. The germline V gene has CDR1 SGHVS and CDR2 FNYEAQ.

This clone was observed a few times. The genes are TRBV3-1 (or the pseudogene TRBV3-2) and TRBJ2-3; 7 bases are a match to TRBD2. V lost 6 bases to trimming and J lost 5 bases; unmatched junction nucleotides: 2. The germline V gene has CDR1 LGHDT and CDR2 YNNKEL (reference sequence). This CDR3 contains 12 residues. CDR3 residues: CASSPGGDTQYF. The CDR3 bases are TGTGCCAGCAGTCCGGGGGGAGATACGCAGTATTTT.

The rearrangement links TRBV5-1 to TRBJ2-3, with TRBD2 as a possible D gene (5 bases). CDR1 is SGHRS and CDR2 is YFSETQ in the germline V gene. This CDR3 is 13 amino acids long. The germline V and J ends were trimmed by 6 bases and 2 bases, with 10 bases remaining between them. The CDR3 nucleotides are TGCGCCAGCATGGACGGGGACACAGATACGCAGTATTTT. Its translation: CASMDGDTDTQYF.

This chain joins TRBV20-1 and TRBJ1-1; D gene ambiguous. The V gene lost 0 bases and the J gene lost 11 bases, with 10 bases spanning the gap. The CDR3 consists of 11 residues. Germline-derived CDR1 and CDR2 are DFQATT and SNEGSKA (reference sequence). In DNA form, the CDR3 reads TGCAGTGCTAGAGATCCTAGTGGGGCTTTCTTT. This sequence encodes CSARDPSGAFF.

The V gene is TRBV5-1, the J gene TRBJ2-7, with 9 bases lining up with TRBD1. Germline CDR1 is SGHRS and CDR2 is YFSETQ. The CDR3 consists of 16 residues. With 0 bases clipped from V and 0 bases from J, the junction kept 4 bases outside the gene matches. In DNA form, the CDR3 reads TGCGCCAGCAGCTTGGGACAGGGGGGATTCTCCTACGAGCAGTACTTC. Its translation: CASSLGQGGFSYEQYF.

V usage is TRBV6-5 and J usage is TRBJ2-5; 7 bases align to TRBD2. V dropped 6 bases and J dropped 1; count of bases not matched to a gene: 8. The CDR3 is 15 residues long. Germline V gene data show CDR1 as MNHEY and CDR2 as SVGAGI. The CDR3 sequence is CASRMRGGLQETQYF. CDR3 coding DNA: TGTGCCAGCAGGATGAGGGGAGGGCTCCAAGAGACCCAGTACTTC.

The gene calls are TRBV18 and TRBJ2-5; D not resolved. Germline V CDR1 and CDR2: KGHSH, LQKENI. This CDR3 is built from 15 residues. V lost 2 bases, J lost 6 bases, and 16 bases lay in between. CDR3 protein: CASSPGLTSRQTQYF. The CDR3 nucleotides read TGTGCCAGCTCACCAGGGCTAACTTCCCGGCAGACCCAGTACTTC.

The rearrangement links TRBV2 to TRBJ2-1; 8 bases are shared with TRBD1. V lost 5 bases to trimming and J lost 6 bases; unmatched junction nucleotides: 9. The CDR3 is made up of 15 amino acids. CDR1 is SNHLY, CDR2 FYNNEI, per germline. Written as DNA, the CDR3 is TGTGCCAGCAGTCCCCAGGGGGCACAATCCAATGAGCAGTTCTTC. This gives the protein CASSPQGAQSNEQFF.

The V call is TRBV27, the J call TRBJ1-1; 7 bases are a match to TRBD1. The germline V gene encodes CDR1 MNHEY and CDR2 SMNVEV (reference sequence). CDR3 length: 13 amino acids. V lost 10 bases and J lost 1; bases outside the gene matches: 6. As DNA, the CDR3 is TGTGCCATACCGAGACAGGGGAACACTGAAGCTTTCTTT. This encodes CAIPRQGNTEAFF.

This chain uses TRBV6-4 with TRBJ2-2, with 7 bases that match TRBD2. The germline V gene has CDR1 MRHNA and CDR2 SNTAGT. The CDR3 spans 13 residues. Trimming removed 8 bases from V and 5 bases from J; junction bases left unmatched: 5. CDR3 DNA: TGTGCCAGCGGAAGCGGGGTGACCGGGGAGCTGTTTTTT. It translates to CASGSGVTGELFF.

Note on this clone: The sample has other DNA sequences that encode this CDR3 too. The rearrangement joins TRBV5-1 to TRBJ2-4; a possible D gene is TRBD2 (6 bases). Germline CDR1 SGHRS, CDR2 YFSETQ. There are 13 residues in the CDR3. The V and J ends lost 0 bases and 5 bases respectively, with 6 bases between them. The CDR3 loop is CASSLAGENIQYF. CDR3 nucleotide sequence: TGCGCCAGCAGCTTGGCGGGGGAAAACATTCAGTACTTC. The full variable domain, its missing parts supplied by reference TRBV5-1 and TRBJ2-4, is KAGVTQTPRYLIKTRGQQVTLSCSPISGHRSVSWYQQTPGQGLQFLFEYFSETQRNKGNFPGRFSGRQFSNSRSEMNVSTLELGDSALYLCASSLAGENIQYFGAGTRLSVL.

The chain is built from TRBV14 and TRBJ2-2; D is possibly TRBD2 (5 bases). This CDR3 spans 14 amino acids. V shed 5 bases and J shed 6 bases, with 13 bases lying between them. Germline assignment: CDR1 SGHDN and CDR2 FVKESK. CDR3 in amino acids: CASSTGNLAGELFF. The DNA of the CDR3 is TGTGCCAGCAGCACCGGGAACCTCGCCGGGGAGCTGTTTTTT.

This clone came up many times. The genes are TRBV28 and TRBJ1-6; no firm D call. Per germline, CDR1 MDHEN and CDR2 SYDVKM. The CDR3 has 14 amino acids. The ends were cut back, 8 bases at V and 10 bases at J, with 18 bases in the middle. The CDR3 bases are TGTGCCAGCGGGAAGAGGACCTGGAGGTCACCCCTCCACTTT. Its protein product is CASGKRTWRSPLHF.

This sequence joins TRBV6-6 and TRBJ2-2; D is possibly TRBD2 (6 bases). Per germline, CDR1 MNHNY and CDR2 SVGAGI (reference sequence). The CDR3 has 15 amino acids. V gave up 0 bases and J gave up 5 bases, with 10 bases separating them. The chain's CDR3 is CASSYSRGETGELFF. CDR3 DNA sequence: TGTGCCAGCAGTTACTCGCGGGGCGAGACCGGGGAGCTGTTTTTT.

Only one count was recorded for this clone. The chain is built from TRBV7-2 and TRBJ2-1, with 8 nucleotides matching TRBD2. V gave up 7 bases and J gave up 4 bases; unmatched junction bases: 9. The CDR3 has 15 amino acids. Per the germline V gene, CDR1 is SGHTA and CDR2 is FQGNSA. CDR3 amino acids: CASNSPGLGYNEQFF. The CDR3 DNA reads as TGTGCCAGCAACTCCCCGGGACTAGGATACAATGAGCAGTTCTTC.

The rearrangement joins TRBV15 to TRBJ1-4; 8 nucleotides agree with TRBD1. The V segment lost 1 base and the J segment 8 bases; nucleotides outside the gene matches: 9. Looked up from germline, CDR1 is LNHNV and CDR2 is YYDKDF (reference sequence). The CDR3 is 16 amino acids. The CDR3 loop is CATSRALQGAVEKLFF. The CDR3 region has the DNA TGTGCCACCAGCAGAGCCCTTCAGGGGGCGGTAGAAAAACTGTTTTTT.

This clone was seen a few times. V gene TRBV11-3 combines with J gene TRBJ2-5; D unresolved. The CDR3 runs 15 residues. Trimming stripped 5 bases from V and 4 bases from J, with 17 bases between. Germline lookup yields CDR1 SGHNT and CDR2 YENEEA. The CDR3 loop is CASSPGVKAGETQYF. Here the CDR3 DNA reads TGTGCCAGCAGCCCCGGAGTGAAGGCTGGAGAGACCCAGTACTTC.

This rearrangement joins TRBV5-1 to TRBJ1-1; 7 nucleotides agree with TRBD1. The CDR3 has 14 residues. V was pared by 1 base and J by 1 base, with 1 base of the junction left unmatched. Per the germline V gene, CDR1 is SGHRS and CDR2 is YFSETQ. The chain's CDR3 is CASSLTGANTEAFF. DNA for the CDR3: TGCGCCAGCAGCTTGACAGGGGCGAACACTGAAGCTTTCTTT.

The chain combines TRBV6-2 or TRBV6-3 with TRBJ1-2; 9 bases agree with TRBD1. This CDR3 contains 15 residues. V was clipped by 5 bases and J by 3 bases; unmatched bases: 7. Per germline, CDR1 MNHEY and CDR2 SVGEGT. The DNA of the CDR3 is TGTGCCAGCAGTGGATCGGACAGGGGATACTATGGCTACACCTTC. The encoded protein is CASSGSDRGYYGYTF.

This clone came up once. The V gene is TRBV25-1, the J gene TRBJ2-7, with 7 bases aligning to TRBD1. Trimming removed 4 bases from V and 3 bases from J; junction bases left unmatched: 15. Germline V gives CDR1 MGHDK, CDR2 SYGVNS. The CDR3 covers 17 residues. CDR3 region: CASSGARLGTANYEQYF. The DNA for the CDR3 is TGTGCCAGCAGTGGGGCCCGGCTCGGGACAGCGAACTACGAGCAGTACTTC.

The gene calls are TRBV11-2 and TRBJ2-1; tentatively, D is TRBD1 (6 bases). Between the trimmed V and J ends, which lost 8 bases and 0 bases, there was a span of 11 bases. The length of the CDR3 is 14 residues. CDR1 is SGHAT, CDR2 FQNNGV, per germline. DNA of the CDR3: TGTGCCAGCCGAAGGGGGAGCTCCTACAATGAGCAGTTCTTC. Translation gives CASRRGSSYNEQFF.